This T cell receptor (beta chain) stems from a study of Ad26.COV2.S vaccination and SARS-CoV-2 variants. Findings and limits, study-wide: An underestimation of total T cell responses may have resulted from the TCR breadth and depth analyses. People who got the vaccine or the placebo had similar non-spike TCR breadth.

Trimming took 2 bases from V and 1 from J, leaving 9 bases between them. Germline V gives CDR1 SGHTS, CDR2 YDEGEE. The CDR3 spans 14 residues. As to this clone: Its antigen is unknown.

Generated by immunoSEQ multiplex PCR, the TCRdb table keeps only in-frame clones and is missing some. Of around 370,000 clones in the sample, just over 90% were seen once. Material: peripheral blood, obtained after recovery from COVID-19. The TCR was taken from a human donor who had recovered from COVID-19. The chain links TRBV5-8 to TRBJ1-2; D gene uncertain. The CDR3 sequence is CASSLGGSNYGYTF. The CDR3 DNA reads TGTGCCAGCAGCTTAGGCGGCAGTAACTATGGCTACACCTTC.